The clone carrying this T cell receptor (beta chain) was detected once. Only in-frame clones appear in the TCRdb table, and some are missing; sequencing was by immunoSEQ multiplex PCR. The sample yields about 53,000 clones, roughly nine tenths seen once. This sample was included in a study of OX40 agonist ivuxolimab in advanced cancers. Germline V gene sequence: CDR1 GTSNPN, CDR2 SVGIG (reference sequence). This CDR3 has 11 amino acids. The V and J ends lost 0 bases and 13 bases respectively, with 12 bases between them. The chain recombines TRBV30 with TRBJ2-5; tentative D call: TRBD2 (6 bases). Sequenced here: CD4+ or CD8+ T cells sorted from blood, sampled in a trial of the OX40 agonist ivuxolimab. This clonotype was sampled from an adult with an advanced solid tumor such as melanoma, head and neck, liver or kidney cancer. The DNA for the CDR3 is TGTGCCTGGAGTGTCGGGGGACGATGGTACTTC. Translating gives CAWSVGGRWYF.